The 10 T cell receptor beta chains presented below share a single source sample, sequenced in a study of blood T cell repertoires in COVID-19. The method was immunoSEQ multiplex PCR; TCRdb's version includes in-frame clones alone and lacks a portion of them. The sample includes about 220,000 clones, about 80% seen only once; the top ten take around 2.3%. The sequencing sample was made of peripheral blood. These receptors all stem from a woman in her thirties or forties with active or convalescent COVID-19.

This clone has only one observation. The rearrangement joins TRBV11-1 to TRBJ2-1; 9 positions match TRBD2. V trimming: 0 bases; J trimming: 8 bases; junction bases outside the gene matches: 11. From germline, CDR1 is SGHAT and CDR2 FQDESV (reference sequence). The CDR3 has 17 residues. The CDR3 is CASSLAQRGDSWDEQFF. CDR3 sequence (DNA): TGTGCCAGCAGCTTAGCCCAGCGGGGGGATTCCTGGGATGAGCAGTTCTTC.

The chain joins TRBV27 to TRBJ1-3; 8 nucleotides line up with TRBD1. V dropped 6 bases and J dropped 3; count of bases not matched to a gene: 7. Germline assignment: CDR1 MNHEY and CDR2 SMNVEV (reference sequence). The CDR3 sequence is 15 residues long. The CDR3 coding sequence is TGTGCCAGCAGCCCCCTGGACAGGGTTGGAAACACCATATATTTT. Its protein is CASSPLDRVGNTIYF.

The chain carries TRBV19 and TRBJ2-7, with a weak D call TRBD2 (5 bases). The germline CDR1 and CDR2 sequences are LNHDA and SQIVND (reference sequence). V was pared by 6 bases and J by 4 bases, with 16 bases between. The CDR3 contains 14 residues. The chain's CDR3 is CASSMNAAGYEQYF. In DNA, the CDR3 is TGTGCCAGTAGCATGAATGCGGCGGGTTACGAGCAGTACTTC.

The gene calls are TRBV30 and TRBJ1-4; 7 bases map to TRBD1. Germline V gene sequence: CDR1 GTSNPN, CDR2 SVGIG (reference sequence). The CDR3 length is 13 residues. V lost 4 bases to trimming and J lost 8 bases; unmatched junction nucleotides: 7. CDR3 in DNA: TGTGCCTGGAATAGGAGGGGGCAGGAAAAACTGTTTTTT. Its protein product is CAWNRRGQEKLFF.

This clone was seen a single time. The chain carries TRBV3-1 (or the pseudogene TRBV3-2) and TRBJ1-1, with D possibly being TRBD1 (5 bases). CDR1 LGHDT and CDR2 YNNKEL come from the germline V gene (reference sequence). The CDR3 extends over 15 amino acids. V lost 2 bases and J lost 1, with 11 bases in between. The CDR3 here is CASSQPQTGNTEAFF. The CDR3 DNA follows: TGTGCCAGCAGCCAACCCCAAACAGGGAACACTGAAGCTTTCTTT.

The rearrangement links TRBV29-1 to TRBJ2-7, with TRBD1 matching 11 bases. Losses at the gene ends were 6 bases for V and 3 bases for J; bases not matched to a gene: 7. This CDR3 is built from 14 residues. The germline gives CDR1 SQVTM, CDR2 ANQGSEA. The CDR3: CSVAVGTGGYEQYF. In DNA, the CDR3 is TGCAGCGTCGCCGTAGGGACAGGGGGCTACGAGCAGTACTTC.

V is TRBV27 and J is TRBJ2-1; no firm D call. Germline V CDR1 and CDR2: MNHEY, SMNVEV (reference sequence). The CDR3 consists of 12 residues. V was clipped by 3 bases and J by 6 bases, with 6 bases between them. CDR3 sequence (DNA): TGTGCCAGCAGTTTCCCTAGCAATGAGCAGTTCTTC. Encoded protein: CASSFPSNEQFF.

The chain has TRBV24-1 and TRBJ2-3; 8 nucleotides match TRBD1. Germline V gene data show CDR1 as KGHDR and CDR2 as SFDVKD. V shed 0 bases, J shed 3 bases, and the junction held 7 bases outside the gene matches. CDR3 length equals 17 residues. In DNA form, the CDR3 reads TGTGCCACCAGTGATTTGAGTCCAGGGGGCAGGACAGATACGCAGTATTTT. Amino acid sequence: CATSDLSPGGRTDTQYF.

This chain connects TRBV24-1 to TRBJ2-7; possible D gene TRBD1, 6 bases. Germline CDR1 is KGHDR and CDR2 is SFDVKD. Trimming removed 4 bases from V and 3 bases from J, with 15 bases in between. CDR3 length equals 15 residues. The CDR3 region has the DNA TGTGCCACCAGTGACGGGGCCCAAGGGGGCTACGAGCAGTACTTC. This encodes CATSDGAQGGYEQYF.

The rearrangement joins TRBV27 to TRBJ1-4; perhaps TRBD1 as D (5 bases). With 5 bases removed from V and 10 bases from J, the gap between germline ends came to 23 bases. This CDR3 comprises 16 residues. Germline lookup yields CDR1 MNHEY and CDR2 SMNVEV (reference sequence). The CDR3 is CASSLTRTGAQGKLFF. Written as DNA, the CDR3 is TGTGCCAGCAGTCTGACTAGGACTGGCGCCCAGGGAAAACTGTTTTTT.